This T cell receptor beta chain was captured in a study of blood T cell repertoires in COVID-19. Overall study: Samples came from the United States, Italy and Spain, spanning acute and convalescent COVID-19.

Unmatched junction bases numbered 2, after V lost 5 bases and J lost 2 bases. The CDR3 length is 13 residues. Germline lookup yields CDR1 LNHDA and CDR2 SQIVND (reference sequence). TCRdb's copy holds only in-frame clones and misses some; the assay was immunoSEQ multiplex PCR. The data hold about 140,000 clones, with roughly nine tenths observed a single time. The receptor's source is a human donor with COVID-19, enrolled during active disease. The donor label of this sample is uncertain. The chain is built from TRBV19 and TRBJ2-5; 7 bases match TRBD1. Sequencing was carried out using peripheral blood. The CDR3 bases are TGTGCCAGTAGTTGGGGACAGCAAGAGACCCAGTACTTC. Its translation is CASSWGQQETQYF.